This T cell receptor (beta chain) came from a study of identical twins. V shed 3 bases, J shed 4 bases, and the junction held 14 bases outside the gene matches. From germline, CDR1 is ENHRY and CDR2 SYGVKD. The CDR3 spans 17 residues. TCRdb called the 5' RACE reads again in MiXCR, with one record for every CDR3 protein. The sample consists of 400,000 to 550,000 distinct CDR3 sequences, 14% of them appearing once. This clonotype showed up just a few times. These data are also associated with another study on yellow fever vaccine responses in identical twins.

This clonotype was obtained from a woman aged 18-35 years in good health. Source material: CD4+ T cells sorted from blood. The rearrangement uses TRBV10-3 and TRBJ2-7, with 8 positions matching TRBD2. CDR3 coding DNA: TGTGCCATCAGTGACCTTCCGGGGGGGGACCAATGGTACGAGCAGTACTTC. This sequence encodes CAISDLPGGDQWYEQYF.